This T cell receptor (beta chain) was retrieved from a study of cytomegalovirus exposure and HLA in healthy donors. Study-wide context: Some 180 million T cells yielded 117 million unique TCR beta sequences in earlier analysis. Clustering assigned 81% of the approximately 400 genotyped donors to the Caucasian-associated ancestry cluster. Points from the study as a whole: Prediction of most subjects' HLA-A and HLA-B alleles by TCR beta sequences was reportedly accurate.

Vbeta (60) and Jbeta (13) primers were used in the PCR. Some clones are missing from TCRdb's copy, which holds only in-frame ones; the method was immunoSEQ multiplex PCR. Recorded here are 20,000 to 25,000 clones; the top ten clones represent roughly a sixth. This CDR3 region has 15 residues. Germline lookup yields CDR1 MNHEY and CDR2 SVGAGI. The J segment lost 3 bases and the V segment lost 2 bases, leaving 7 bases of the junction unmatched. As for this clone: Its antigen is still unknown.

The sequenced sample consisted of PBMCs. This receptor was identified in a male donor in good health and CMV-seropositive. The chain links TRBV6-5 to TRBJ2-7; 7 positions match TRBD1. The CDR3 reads CASSYRNRGDYEQYF. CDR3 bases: TGTGCCAGCAGTTACCGTAACAGGGGTGACTACGAGCAGTACTTC.